This is a list of T cell receptor beta chains from one sample in a study of CD4 T cells in relation to SARS-CoV-2 and coronaviruses. The method was immunoSEQ multiplex PCR; TCRdb's version includes in-frame clones alone and lacks a portion of them. The data contain about 36,000 clones, 75% to 85% of them singletons. The antigens these receptors bind are not known. Input material: memory CD4+ T cells from PBMCs, cultured in vitro. The receptors here all came from an adult with COVID-19. Both conserved end residues are part of each CDR3. D genes are given only for firm matches. Expanded clones get a size class; other rows say once, few or many, or leave the size out.

abundance: -; v_gene: TRBV29-1; d_gene: TRBD2; j_gene: TRBJ2-1; CDR3nt: TGCAGCGCCGCCGGGACTAGCGGCAGCTCCTACAATGAGCAGTTCTTC; CDR3aa: CSAAGTSGSSYNEQFF
abundance: -; v_gene: TRBV12-3/TRBV12-4; d_gene: -; j_gene: TRBJ1-4; CDR3nt: TGTGCCAGCAGTTTAGGAGGAAAACTGTTTTTT; CDR3aa: CASSLGGKLFF
abundance: -; v_gene: TRBV18; d_gene: TRBD1; j_gene: TRBJ2-7; CDR3nt: TGTGCCAGCTCACCAAGATCCGGGACAGGGAATGGCGACGAGCAGTACTTC; CDR3aa: CASSPRSGTGNGDEQYF
abundance: few; v_gene: TRBV3-1/TRBV3-2; d_gene: -; j_gene: TRBJ2-7; CDR3nt: TGTGCCAGCAGCCCCCTTCCTTTTCGGCTCCCGAGCTCCTACGAGCAGTACTTC; CDR3aa: CASSPLPFRLPSSYEQYF
abundance: few; v_gene: TRBV5-1; d_gene: -; j_gene: TRBJ1-4; CDR3nt: TGCGCCAGCACCTCATCGACAAGATATAATGAAAAACTGTTTTTT; CDR3aa: CASTSSTRYNEKLFF
abundance: -; v_gene: TRBV9; d_gene: TRBD2; j_gene: TRBJ2-7; CDR3nt: TGTGCCAGCAGCGTAGGAGCGGGAAGCTCCTACGAGCAGTACTTC; CDR3aa: CASSVGAGSSYEQYF
abundance: -; v_gene: TRBV9; d_gene: -; j_gene: TRBJ2-1; CDR3nt: TGTGCCAGCAGCGTAGTTAGCGGAAGGGGTAATGAGCAGTTCTTC; CDR3aa: CASSVVSGRGNEQFF
abundance: -; v_gene: TRBV29-1; d_gene: -; j_gene: TRBJ2-3; CDR3nt: TGCAGCGTTGAAGATCGGGGGACAGAAATAGAAGATACGCAGTATTTT; CDR3aa: CSVEDRGTEIEDTQYF
abundance: few; v_gene: TRBV4-2; d_gene: -; j_gene: TRBJ2-7; CDR3nt: TGTGCCAGCAGCCAAGACGATAGCGGAGGCTCCTACGAGCAGTACTTC; CDR3aa: CASSQDDSGGSYEQYF
abundance: -; v_gene: TRBV19; d_gene: TRBD2; j_gene: TRBJ2-1; CDR3nt: TGTGCCAGTAGTATAGATCTAGCGGGAATCTACAATGAGCAGTTCTTC; CDR3aa: CASSIDLAGIYNEQFF
abundance: -; v_gene: TRBV24-1; d_gene: TRBD2; j_gene: TRBJ2-1; CDR3nt: TGTGCCACCAGTGCCCAGCGGGAGGGCTTGCACAATGAGCAGTTCTTC; CDR3aa: CATSAQREGLHNEQFF
abundance: -; v_gene: TRBV4-3; d_gene: TRBD2; j_gene: TRBJ2-5; CDR3nt: TGCGCCAGCAGCAGGGCTAGCGGTGATCAAGAGACCCAGTACTTC; CDR3aa: CASSRASGDQETQYF
abundance: few; v_gene: TRBV2; d_gene: TRBD2; j_gene: TRBJ2-3; CDR3nt: TGTGCCAGCAAGTCTACTAGCGGGAGCCCAGATACGCAGTATTTT; CDR3aa: CASKSTSGSPDTQYF
abundance: few; v_gene: TRBV10-3; d_gene: -; j_gene: TRBJ1-2; CDR3nt: TGTGCCATCAGCGACCTCGGACAGCTGAACTATGGCTACACCTTC; CDR3aa: CAISDLGQLNYGYTF
abundance: -; v_gene: TRBV4-2; d_gene: TRBD2; j_gene: TRBJ2-1; CDR3nt: TGTGCCAGCAGCCAGATGGGACTAGCGGGTGCTGGGTCCTACAATGAGCAGTTCTTC; CDR3aa: CASSQMGLAGAGSYNEQFF
abundance: -; v_gene: TRBV3-1/TRBV3-2; d_gene: TRBD2; j_gene: TRBJ2-4; CDR3nt: TGTGCCAGCAGCCAGATTCCCGACAGGGGCGGACTAGCGGAGGAAAAAAACATTCAGTACTTC; CDR3aa: CASSQIPDRGGLAEEKNIQYF
abundance: -; v_gene: TRBV19; d_gene: -; j_gene: TRBJ2-7; CDR3nt: TGTGCCAGTAGTTCGAAATACGAGCAGTACTTC; CDR3aa: CASSSKYEQYF
abundance: -; v_gene: TRBV7-3; d_gene: -; j_gene: TRBJ2-1; CDR3nt: TGTGCCAGCGCATTAGGCGTTACAAGCTCCTACAATGAGCAGTTCTTC; CDR3aa: CASALGVTSSYNEQFF
abundance: -; v_gene: TRBV7-9; d_gene: TRBD2; j_gene: TRBJ2-2; CDR3nt: TGTGCCAGCAGCTTTGGGACTAGCGGGTTCGGAGTCACCGGGGAGCTGTTTTTT; CDR3aa: CASSFGTSGFGVTGELFF
abundance: few; v_gene: TRBV6-2/TRBV6-3; d_gene: -; j_gene: TRBJ1-1; CDR3nt: TGTGCCAGCAGTTATGATAGTAAGGGGGTAAACACTGAAGCTTTCTTT; CDR3aa: CASSYDSKGVNTEAFF
abundance: -; v_gene: TRBV6-1; d_gene: -; j_gene: TRBJ2-3; CDR3nt: TGTGCCAGCAGTGAAGTTTGGGGGAGCGCAGATACGCAGTATTTT; CDR3aa: CASSEVWGSADTQYF
abundance: -; v_gene: TRBV7-9; d_gene: -; j_gene: TRBJ2-6; CDR3nt: TGTGCCAGCAGCTTATCGCGAGGGGACGGGGCCAACGTCCTGACTTTC; CDR3aa: CASSLSRGDGANVLTF
abundance: few; v_gene: TRBV28; d_gene: -; j_gene: TRBJ2-3; CDR3nt: TGTGCCAGCAGTTTACGAGAACTAGCAGGGCCAGATACGCAGTATTTT; CDR3aa: CASSLRELAGPDTQYF
abundance: -; v_gene: TRBV6-4; d_gene: TRBD1; j_gene: TRBJ1-2; CDR3nt: TGTGCCAGCAGTTACGGACAGGGCGACTATGGCTACACCTTC; CDR3aa: CASSYGQGDYGYTF
abundance: -; v_gene: TRBV7-8; d_gene: -; j_gene: TRBJ2-7; CDR3nt: TGTGCCAGCAGCCCTGACAGGATCTCCTACGAGCAGTACTTC; CDR3aa: CASSPDRISYEQYF
abundance: -; v_gene: TRBV24-1; d_gene: -; j_gene: TRBJ2-1; CDR3nt: TGTGCCACCAGTGATCAGAACTACAATGAGCAGTTCTTC; CDR3aa: CATSDQNYNEQFF
abundance: -; v_gene: TRBV7-3; d_gene: -; j_gene: TRBJ2-6; CDR3nt: TGTGCCAGCAGCCTCGGGCAGGCTGGGGCCAACGTCCTGACTTTC; CDR3aa: CASSLGQAGANVLTF
abundance: -; v_gene: TRBV7-9; d_gene: -; j_gene: TRBJ2-1; CDR3nt: TGTGCCAGCAGCTTAGCGGATTCAGAAGAACAGTTCTTC; CDR3aa: CASSLADSEEQFF
abundance: -; v_gene: TRBV5-1; d_gene: TRBD2; j_gene: TRBJ2-5; CDR3nt: TGCGCCAGCAGCTTAGCGGGAGGGCGAGAGACCCAGTACTTC; CDR3aa: CASSLAGGRETQYF
abundance: once; v_gene: TRBV2; d_gene: TRBD1; j_gene: TRBJ2-1; CDR3nt: TGTGCCAGCACATATGGGGACAGAAACAATGAGCAGTTCTTC; CDR3aa: CASTYGDRNNEQFF
abundance: few; v_gene: TRBV7-9; d_gene: -; j_gene: TRBJ1-1; CDR3nt: TGTGCCAGCAGCTTATCCCAGACGGTTAACACTGAAGCTTTCTTT; CDR3aa: CASSLSQTVNTEAFF
abundance: once; v_gene: TRBV7-2; d_gene: -; j_gene: TRBJ2-5; CDR3nt: TGTGCCAGCAGCTTAGGACAGCAAGAGACCCAGTACTTC; CDR3aa: CASSLGQQETQYF
abundance: -; v_gene: TRBV7-9; d_gene: TRBD2; j_gene: TRBJ2-3; CDR3nt: TGTGCCAGCAGTTCCGGACTAGCGGGAGGAGCAGATACGCAGTATTTT; CDR3aa: CASSSGLAGGADTQYF
abundance: -; v_gene: TRBV18; d_gene: TRBD1; j_gene: TRBJ1-6; CDR3nt: TGTGCCAGCTCGCTGGACAGGGTCAATTCACCCCTCCACTTT; CDR3aa: CASSLDRVNSPLHF
abundance: -; v_gene: TRBV6-5; d_gene: -; j_gene: TRBJ2-3; CDR3nt: TGTGCCAGCAGGTTATATGCCACAGATACGCAGTATTTT; CDR3aa: CASRLYATDTQYF
abundance: -; v_gene: TRBV7-2; d_gene: -; j_gene: TRBJ2-7; CDR3nt: TGTGCCAGCAGCCCGCCCCGGGGCCAGGGATCCTACGAGCAGTACTTC; CDR3aa: CASSPPRGQGSYEQYF
abundance: -; v_gene: TRBV19; d_gene: TRBD1; j_gene: TRBJ2-1; CDR3nt: TGTGCCAGTGGGATAGGGCCCGGGACAGGGGAAATCTTC; CDR3aa: CASGIGPGTGEIF
abundance: -; v_gene: TRBV3-1/TRBV3-2; d_gene: TRBD1; j_gene: TRBJ2-5; CDR3nt: TGTGCCAGCAGCCGCGGGACAGGGGGCTGGCAAGAGACCCAGTACTTC; CDR3aa: CASSRGTGGWQETQYF
abundance: once; v_gene: TRBV2; d_gene: -; j_gene: TRBJ2-4; CDR3nt: TGTGCCAGTGGCGTAGGGGCTCTAGCCAAAAACATTCAGTACTTC; CDR3aa: CASGVGALAKNIQYF
abundance: -; v_gene: TRBV4-3; d_gene: -; j_gene: TRBJ1-5; CDR3nt: TGCGCCAGCAGCCAAATCCATGGGGATCAGCCCCAGCATTTT; CDR3aa: CASSQIHGDQPQHF
abundance: -; v_gene: TRBV3-1/TRBV3-2; d_gene: -; j_gene: TRBJ2-7; CDR3nt: TGTGCCAGCAGCCAAGGCGTTGGGCAGTACTTC; CDR3aa: CASSQGVGQYF
abundance: -; v_gene: TRBV14; d_gene: TRBD1; j_gene: TRBJ2-7; CDR3nt: TGTGCCAGCAGCCGAACCGGGACAGCCTACGAGCAGTACTTC; CDR3aa: CASSRTGTAYEQYF
abundance: -; v_gene: TRBV7-7; d_gene: TRBD2; j_gene: TRBJ2-5; CDR3nt: TGTGCTAGCAGCTTAGGCGGGGCGGGAGGTCAAGAGACCCAGTACTTC; CDR3aa: CASSLGGAGGQETQYF
abundance: once; v_gene: TRBV10-3; d_gene: TRBD1; j_gene: TRBJ1-4; CDR3nt: TGTGCCACCACAGGGGCCCGTAATGAAAAACTGTTTTTT; CDR3aa: CATTGARNEKLFF
abundance: -; v_gene: TRBV11-2; d_gene: -; j_gene: TRBJ1-1; CDR3nt: TGTGCCAGCAGCTTATGGGGGACAAGCGTGAACACTGAAGCTTTCTTT; CDR3aa: CASSLWGTSVNTEAFF
abundance: -; v_gene: TRBV19; d_gene: -; j_gene: TRBJ1-6; CDR3nt: TGTGCCAGTAGTTTAAGACAGGAAACGTATTTACGAAATAATTCACCCCTCCACTTT; CDR3aa: CASSLRQETYLRNNSPLHF
abundance: -; v_gene: TRBV3-1/TRBV3-2; d_gene: TRBD2; j_gene: TRBJ2-3; CDR3nt: TGTGCCAGCAGCCAAGAACCAACCTCTAGCGGGAGGGCCAAAGATACGCAGTATTTT; CDR3aa: CASSQEPTSSGRAKDTQYF